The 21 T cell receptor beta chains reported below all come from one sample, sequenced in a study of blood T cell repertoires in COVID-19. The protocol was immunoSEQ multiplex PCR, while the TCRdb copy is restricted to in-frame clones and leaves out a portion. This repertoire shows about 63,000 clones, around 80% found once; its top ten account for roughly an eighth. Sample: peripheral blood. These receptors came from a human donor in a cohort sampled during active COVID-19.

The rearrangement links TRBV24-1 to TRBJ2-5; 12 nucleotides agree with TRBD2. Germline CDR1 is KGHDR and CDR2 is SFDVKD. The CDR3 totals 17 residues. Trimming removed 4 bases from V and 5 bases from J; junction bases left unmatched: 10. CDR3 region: CATSEKTLAGGRETQYF. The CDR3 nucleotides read TGTGCCACCAGTGAGAAGACACTAGCGGGGGGTAGGGAGACCCAGTACTTC.

The CDR3 reads CASSLARGEQYF. The DNA of the CDR3 is TGTGCCAGCAGCTTAGCCCGGGGCGAGCAGTACTTC. The chain recombines TRBV28 with TRBJ2-7, with D maybe TRBD2 (5 bases). Germline lookup yields CDR1 MDHEN and CDR2 SYDVKM. Trimming stripped 6 bases from V and 6 bases from J, with 12 bases between. The length of the CDR3 is 12 residues.

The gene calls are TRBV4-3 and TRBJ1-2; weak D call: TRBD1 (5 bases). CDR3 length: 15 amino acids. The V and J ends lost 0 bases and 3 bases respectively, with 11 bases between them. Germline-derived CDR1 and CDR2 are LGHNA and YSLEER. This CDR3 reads CASSQDRGIYYGYTF. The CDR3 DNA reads TGCGCCAGCAGCCAAGATCGGGGGATCTACTATGGCTACACCTTC.

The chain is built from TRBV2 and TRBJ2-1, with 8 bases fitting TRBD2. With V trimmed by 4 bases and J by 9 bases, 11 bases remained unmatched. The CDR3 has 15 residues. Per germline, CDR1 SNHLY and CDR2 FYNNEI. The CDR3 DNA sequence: TGTGCCAGCAGTGGGGGACTAGACATGGTGGCTGAGCAGTTCTTC. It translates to CASSGGLDMVAEQFF.

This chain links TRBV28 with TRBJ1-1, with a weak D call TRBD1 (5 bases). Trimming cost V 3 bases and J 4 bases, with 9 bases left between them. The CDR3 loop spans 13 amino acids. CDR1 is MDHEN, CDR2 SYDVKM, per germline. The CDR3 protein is CASSLGGGTEAFF. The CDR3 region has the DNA TGTGCCAGCAGTTTGGGCGGGGGCACTGAAGCTTTCTTT. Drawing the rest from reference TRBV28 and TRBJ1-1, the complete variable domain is DVKVTQSSRYLVKRTGEKVFLECVQDMDHENMFWYRQDPGLGLRLIYFSYDVKMKEKGDIPEGYSVSREKKERFSLILESASTNQTSMYLCASSLGGGTEAFFGQGTRLTVV.

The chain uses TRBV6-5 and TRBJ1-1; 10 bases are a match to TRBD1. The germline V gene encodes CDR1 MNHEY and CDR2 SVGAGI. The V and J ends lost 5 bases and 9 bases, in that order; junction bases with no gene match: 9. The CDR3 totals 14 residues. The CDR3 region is CASSPPGTGDKAFF. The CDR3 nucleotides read TGTGCCAGCAGTCCCCCTGGGACAGGGGATAAAGCTTTCTTT.

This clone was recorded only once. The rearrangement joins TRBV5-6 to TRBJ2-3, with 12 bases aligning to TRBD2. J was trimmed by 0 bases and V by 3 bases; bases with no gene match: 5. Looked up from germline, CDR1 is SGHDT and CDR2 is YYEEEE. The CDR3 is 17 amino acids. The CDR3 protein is CASSSTSGRLSTDTQYF. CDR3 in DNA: TGTGCCAGCAGCTCGACTAGCGGGAGACTCAGCACAGATACGCAGTATTTT.

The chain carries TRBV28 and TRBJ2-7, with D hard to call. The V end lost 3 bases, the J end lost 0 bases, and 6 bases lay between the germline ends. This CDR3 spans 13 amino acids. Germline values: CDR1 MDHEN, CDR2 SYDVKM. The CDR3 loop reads CASSLVVSYEQYF. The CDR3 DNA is TGTGCCAGCAGTTTGGTAGTCTCCTACGAGCAGTACTTC. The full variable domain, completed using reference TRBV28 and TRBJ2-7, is DVKVTQSSRYLVKRTGEKVFLECVQDMDHENMFWYRQDPGLGLRLIYFSYDVKMKEKGDIPEGYSVSREKKERFSLILESASTNQTSMYLCASSLVVSYEQYFGPGTRLTVT.

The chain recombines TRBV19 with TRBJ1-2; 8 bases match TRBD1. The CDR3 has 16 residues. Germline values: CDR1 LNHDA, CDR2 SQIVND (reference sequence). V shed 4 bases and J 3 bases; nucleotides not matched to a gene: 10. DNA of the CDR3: TGTGCCAGTAGTACCCCAGGGGGCACCGGCTACTATGGCTACACCTTC. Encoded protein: CASSTPGGTGYYGYTF.

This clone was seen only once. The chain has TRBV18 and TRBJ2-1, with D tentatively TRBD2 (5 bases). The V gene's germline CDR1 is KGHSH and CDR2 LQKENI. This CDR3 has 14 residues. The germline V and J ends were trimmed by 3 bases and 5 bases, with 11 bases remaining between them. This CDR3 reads CASSPQIGDNEQFF. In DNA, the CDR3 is TGTGCCAGCTCACCGCAGATCGGGGACAATGAGCAGTTCTTC. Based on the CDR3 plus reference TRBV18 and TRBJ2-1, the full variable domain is NAGVMQNPRHLVRRRGQEARLRCSPMKGHSHVYWYRQLPEEGLKFMVYLQKENIIDESGMPKERFSAEFPKEGPSILRIQQVVRGDSAAYFCASSPQIGDNEQFFGPGTRLTVL.

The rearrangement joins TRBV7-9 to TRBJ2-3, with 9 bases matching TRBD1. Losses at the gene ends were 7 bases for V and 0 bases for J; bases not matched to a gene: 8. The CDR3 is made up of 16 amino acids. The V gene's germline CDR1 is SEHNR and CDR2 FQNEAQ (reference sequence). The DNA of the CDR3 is TGTGCCAGCACCGGGGACAGGGCCTCTAGCACAGATACGCAGTATTTT. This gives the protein CASTGDRASSTDTQYF.

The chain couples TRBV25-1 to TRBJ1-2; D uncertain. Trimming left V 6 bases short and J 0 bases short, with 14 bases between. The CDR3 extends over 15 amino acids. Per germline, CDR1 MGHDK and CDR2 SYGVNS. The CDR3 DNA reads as TGTGCCAGCAGGGGCAAAACATCTGCTAACTATGGCTACACCTTC. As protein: CASRGKTSANYGYTF.

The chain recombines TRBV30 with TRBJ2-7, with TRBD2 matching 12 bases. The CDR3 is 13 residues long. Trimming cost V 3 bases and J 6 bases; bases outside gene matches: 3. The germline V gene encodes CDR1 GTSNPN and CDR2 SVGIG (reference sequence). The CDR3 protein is CAWSGTSGPEQYF. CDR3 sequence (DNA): TGTGCCTGGAGCGGGACTAGCGGGCCCGAGCAGTACTTC.

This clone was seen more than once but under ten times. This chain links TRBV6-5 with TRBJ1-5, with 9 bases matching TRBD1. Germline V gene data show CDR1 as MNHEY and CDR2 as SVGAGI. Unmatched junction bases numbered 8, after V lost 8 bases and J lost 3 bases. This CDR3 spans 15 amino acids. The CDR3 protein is CASSRGTGNNQPQHF. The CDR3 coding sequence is TGTGCCAGCTCTAGGGGGACAGGGAACAATCAGCCCCAGCATTTT.

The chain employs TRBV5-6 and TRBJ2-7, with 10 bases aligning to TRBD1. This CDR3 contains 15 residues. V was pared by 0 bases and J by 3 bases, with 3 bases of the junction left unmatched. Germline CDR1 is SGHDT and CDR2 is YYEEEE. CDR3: CASSLAGQGNYEQYF. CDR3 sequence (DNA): TGTGCCAGCAGCTTGGCGGGACAGGGGAACTACGAGCAGTACTTC.

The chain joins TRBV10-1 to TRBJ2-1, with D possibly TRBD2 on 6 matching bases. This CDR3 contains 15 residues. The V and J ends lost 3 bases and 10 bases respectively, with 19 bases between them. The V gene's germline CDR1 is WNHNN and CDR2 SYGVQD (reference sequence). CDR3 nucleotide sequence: TGCGCCAGCAGTGAACCGCGGGGAGGCGGCGGGGAGCAGTTCTTC. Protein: CASSEPRGGGGEQFF.

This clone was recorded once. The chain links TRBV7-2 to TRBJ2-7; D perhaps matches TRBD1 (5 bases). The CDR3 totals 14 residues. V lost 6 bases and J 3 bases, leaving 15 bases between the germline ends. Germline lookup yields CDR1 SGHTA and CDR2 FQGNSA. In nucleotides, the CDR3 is TGTGCCAGCAGACACAGGACGGATGTCTACGAGCAGTACTTC. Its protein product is CASRHRTDVYEQYF.

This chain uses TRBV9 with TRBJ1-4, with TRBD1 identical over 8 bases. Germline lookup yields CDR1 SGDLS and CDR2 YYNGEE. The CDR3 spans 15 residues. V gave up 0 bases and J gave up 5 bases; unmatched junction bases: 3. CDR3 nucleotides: TGTGCCAGCAGCGTAGGGACAGGGAGGAATGAAAAACTGTTTTTT. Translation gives CASSVGTGRNEKLFF.

DNA for the CDR3: TGTGCCAGCAATGGAATCGGACAGGGTGGTGAGACCCAGTACTTC. Translation gives CASNGIGQGGETQYF. The rearrangement joins TRBV6-5 to TRBJ2-5; 8 bases map to TRBD1. CDR1 MNHEY and CDR2 SVGAGI come from the germline V gene. The CDR3 contains 15 residues. J gave up 5 bases and V 7 bases, and 12 bases lay outside the gene matches.

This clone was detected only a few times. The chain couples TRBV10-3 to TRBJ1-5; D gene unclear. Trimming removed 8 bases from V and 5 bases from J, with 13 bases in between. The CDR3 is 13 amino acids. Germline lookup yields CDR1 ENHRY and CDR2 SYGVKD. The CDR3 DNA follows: TGTGCCATCGGTTCAGGTCTTGATCAGCCCCAGCATTTT. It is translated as CAIGSGLDQPQHF.

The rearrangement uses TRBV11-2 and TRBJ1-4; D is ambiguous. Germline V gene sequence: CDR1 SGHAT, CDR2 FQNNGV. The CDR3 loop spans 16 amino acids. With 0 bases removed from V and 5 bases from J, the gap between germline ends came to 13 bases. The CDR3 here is CASSLEVTGFNEKLFF. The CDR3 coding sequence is TGTGCCAGCAGCTTAGAGGTGACGGGTTTCAATGAAAAACTGTTTTTT.